The rows below give T cell receptor beta chains drawn from one sample of a study of blood T cell repertoires in COVID-19. Libraries were prepared by immunoSEQ multiplex PCR; TCRdb keeps only in-frame clonotypes and omits some of them. Of a few hundred thousand clones in the sample, around 82% are singletons; the top ten hold 2% to 2.5%. The material sequenced was peripheral blood. Receptor source: a woman aged 55-70 years with acute or convalescent COVID-19. Each CDR3 is given with its conserved first and last residue. The order of the fields is D gene, clone size, J gene, V gene, CDR3 protein, CDR3 DNA. A D gene is named only where the DNA matches it firmly. Size is omitted from some rows. Given values are once, few, many or a class for expanded clones.

>TRBD1|few|TRBJ1-2|TRBV7-9
CASSLSGGYGYTF
TGTGCCAGCAGCTTATCAGGGGGCTATGGCTACACCTTC
>TRBD1|NA|TRBJ1-1|TRBV4-1
CASSLPDRANTEAFF
TGCGCCAGCAGCCTCCCAGACAGGGCGAACACTGAAGCTTTCTTT
>NA|NA|TRBJ2-1|TRBV14
CASSQSLGRDEQFF
TGTGCCAGCAGCCAATCCCTAGGTCGCGATGAGCAGTTCTTC
>NA|NA|TRBJ1-4|TRBV7-9
CASSSLIGAEEKLFF
TGTGCCAGCAGCTCCCTGATTGGGGCAGAGGAAAAACTGTTTTTT
>TRBD2|NA|TRBJ2-3|TRBV5-1
CASSLALAGGASTDTQYF
TGCGCCAGCAGCTTGGCACTAGCGGGGGGAGCTAGCACAGATACGCAGTATTTT
>TRBD1|NA|TRBJ1-2|TRBV10-3
CAISENRDRFSYGYTF
TGTGCCATCAGTGAAAACCGGGACAGATTCTCCTATGGCTACACCTTC
>TRBD1|NA|TRBJ2-1|TRBV20-1
CSAGRQGQFF
TGCAGTGCGGGAAGACAGGGTCAGTTCTTC
>NA|NA|TRBJ2-7|TRBV29-1
CSVEDPSGAYEQYF
TGCAGCGTTGAAGATCCGTCAGGGGCCTACGAGCAGTACTTC
>TRBD2|few|TRBJ2-7|TRBV5-4
CASSNRTSIGEQYF
TGTGCCAGCAGCAACAGGACTAGCATCGGGGAGCAGTACTTC
>NA|few|TRBJ1-2|TRBV12-5
CASGFLDRPSNGYTF
TGTGCTAGTGGTTTCCTCGACAGGCCCTCGAATGGCTACACCTTC
>NA|NA|TRBJ2-5|TRBV2
CASSEASLRKETQYF
TGTGCCAGCAGTGAGGCCAGCCTGAGGAAGGAGACCCAGTACTTC
>TRBD1|NA|TRBJ1-2|TRBV30
CAWSHPGQSYYGYTF
TGTGCCTGGAGTCACCCGGGACAGTCCTACTATGGCTACACCTTC
>TRBD1|NA|TRBJ1-2|TRBV4-3
CASSQDPDRVTYGYTF
TGCGCCAGCAGCCAAGATCCGGACAGGGTTACCTATGGCTACACCTTC
>TRBD1|NA|TRBJ1-4|TRBV6-1
CASSEGGGLGEKLFF
TGTGCCAGCAGTGAAGGAGGGGGCCTGGGTGAAAAACTGTTTTTT
>TRBD2|NA|TRBJ2-1|TRBV9
CASSAGTSGGNEQFF
TGTGCCAGCAGCGCCGGGACTAGCGGGGGCAATGAGCAGTTCTTC
>TRBD1|NA|TRBJ1-4|TRBV4-1
CASSSNPRDRDEKLFF
TGCGCCAGCAGCTCAAATCCCCGGGACAGGGATGAAAAACTGTTTTTT
>NA|NA|TRBJ1-5|TRBV27
CASSLGGVGQPQHF
TGTGCCAGCAGTTTAGGAGGGGTGGGTCAGCCCCAGCATTTT
>NA|once|TRBJ1-4|TRBV11-2
CASSLVGVSRKLFF
TGTGCCAGCAGCTTAGTCGGGGTTTCCCGAAAACTGTTTTTT
>TRBD1|NA|TRBJ1-6|TRBV2
CASSAQGAATLHF
TGTGCCAGCAGTGCCCAGGGGGCGGCCACCCTCCACTTT
>NA|NA|TRBJ2-1|TRBV3-1/TRBV3-2
CASSLASFGEQFF
TGTGCCAGCAGCCTCGCCAGTTTTGGTGAGCAGTTCTTC
>NA|once|TRBJ1-1|TRBV7-3
CASSFWPNTEAFF
TGTGCCAGCAGCTTTTGGCCGAACACTGAAGCTTTCTTT
>NA|NA|TRBJ2-6|TRBV5-4
CASSGRTLSSGANVLTF
TGTGCCAGCAGCGGCCGGACACTAAGCTCTGGGGCCAACGTCCTGACTTTC
>NA|few|TRBJ2-7|TRBV4-1
CASSQSTVDSYEQYF
TGCGCCAGCAGCCAGTCGACAGTTGACTCCTACGAGCAGTACTTC
>TRBD2|NA|TRBJ2-3|TRBV19
CASSKTSGVADTQYF
TGTGCCAGTAGTAAAACTAGCGGGGTTGCAGATACGCAGTATTTT
>TRBD2|NA|TRBJ2-3|TRBV5-1
CASRLATSTDTQYF
TGCGCCAGCAGACTAGCGACTAGCACAGATACGCAGTATTTT
>NA|few|TRBJ1-1|TRBV6-1
CASSDPGRGTEAFF
TGTGCCAGCAGTGATCCAGGCCGGGGTACGGAAGCTTTCTTT
>NA|NA|TRBJ2-5|TRBV5-5
CASRTRGDTETQYF
TGTGCCAGCAGGACGCGCGGCGATACAGAGACCCAGTACTTC
>NA|NA|TRBJ2-5|TRBV4-3
CASSQDGTVGGTQYF
TGCGCCAGCAGCCAAGATGGGACTGTCGGGGGAACCCAGTACTTC
>TRBD1|NA|TRBJ2-7|TRBV11-1
CASSLKDRVYEQYF
TGTGCCAGCAGCCTCAAGGACAGGGTATACGAGCAGTACTTC
>TRBD2|NA|TRBJ2-5|TRBV15
CATSRVLAGRLQETQYF
TGTGCCACCAGCAGGGTCCTAGCGGGGCGGCTCCAAGAGACCCAGTACTTC
>NA|NA|TRBJ2-5|TRBV7-9
CASSLVRQSAFETQYF
TGTGCCAGCAGCTTAGTGCGACAATCCGCTTTTGAGACCCAGTACTTC
>NA|NA|TRBJ2-3|TRBV3-1/TRBV3-2
CASSQWGGKGVDTQYF
TGTGCCAGCAGCCAATGGGGGGGCAAGGGCGTCGATACGCAGTATTTT
>TRBD1|NA|TRBJ2-1|TRBV3-1/TRBV3-2
CASSHGTGGYNEQFF
TGTGCCAGCAGCCACGGGACAGGGGGGTACAATGAGCAGTTCTTC
>NA|few|TRBJ1-5|TRBV11-2
CASSFAGDQPQHF
TGTGCCAGCAGCTTCGCAGGGGATCAGCCCCAGCATTTT
>TRBD2|NA|TRBJ2-5|TRBV7-9
CASSLGLAGGLETQYF
TGTGCCAGCAGCCTGGGACTAGCGGGGGGGTTGGAGACCCAGTACTTC
>TRBD1|NA|TRBJ1-6|TRBV30
CAWSSQGDSPLHF
TGTGCCTGGAGTTCACAGGGGGATTCACCCCTCCACTTT
>TRBD1|NA|TRBJ1-1|TRBV11-2
CASSWDRGLGNTEAFF
TGTGCCAGCAGCTGGGACAGGGGGCTCGGGAACACTGAAGCTTTCTTT
>NA|NA|TRBJ2-7|TRBV19
CASSIAPDSSYEQYF
TGTGCCAGTAGTATAGCCCCGGACAGTTCCTACGAGCAGTACTTC
>NA|NA|TRBJ1-6|TRBV27
CASSNGGDSYNSPLHF
TGTGCCAGCAGCAACGGGGGAGACTCCTATAATTCACCCCTCCACTTT
>NA|NA|TRBJ1-2|TRBV5-4
CASSGSSGIQYGYTF
TGTGCCAGCAGCGGATCATCGGGGATTCAGTATGGCTACACCTTC
>NA|NA|TRBJ2-3|TRBV13
CASSRGGPTDTQYF
TGTGCCAGCAGCCGCGGGGGCCCCACAGATACGCAGTATTTT
>TRBD1|NA|TRBJ2-7|TRBV28
CASSQPGQGSYEQYF
TGTGCCAGCAGTCAACCGGGACAGGGGTCGTACGAGCAGTACTTC
>NA|NA|TRBJ1-2|TRBV6-6
CASSLDRSSGYTF
TGTGCCAGCAGTCTTGACAGGTCTAGTGGCTACACCTTC
>TRBD1|NA|TRBJ2-7|TRBV5-4
CASSEGQGISYEQYF
TGTGCCAGCAGCGAAGGACAGGGGATCTCCTACGAGCAGTACTTC
>NA|NA|TRBJ2-7|TRBV10-2
CASTPLQGSYEQYF
TGCGCCAGCACCCCATTACAGGGTTCCTACGAGCAGTACTTC
>TRBD1|NA|TRBJ2-5|TRBV5-1
CASSTGSQETQYF
TGCGCCAGCTCGACAGGGTCTCAAGAGACCCAGTACTTC
>TRBD1|NA|TRBJ1-5|TRBV25-1
CASSPTGINSNQPQHF
TGTGCCAGCAGCCCGACAGGGATTAATAGCAATCAGCCCCAGCATTTT
>TRBD2|NA|TRBJ2-2|TRBV4-3
CASSQDPSGGAAGELFF
TGCGCCAGCAGCCAAGATCCCAGCGGGGGGGCCGCCGGGGAGCTGTTTTTT
>NA|once|TRBJ1-1|TRBV6-2/TRBV6-3
CASSSLGQSGLQAFF
TGTGCCAGCAGTTCACTCGGACAGTCTGGCCTGCAAGCTTTCTTT